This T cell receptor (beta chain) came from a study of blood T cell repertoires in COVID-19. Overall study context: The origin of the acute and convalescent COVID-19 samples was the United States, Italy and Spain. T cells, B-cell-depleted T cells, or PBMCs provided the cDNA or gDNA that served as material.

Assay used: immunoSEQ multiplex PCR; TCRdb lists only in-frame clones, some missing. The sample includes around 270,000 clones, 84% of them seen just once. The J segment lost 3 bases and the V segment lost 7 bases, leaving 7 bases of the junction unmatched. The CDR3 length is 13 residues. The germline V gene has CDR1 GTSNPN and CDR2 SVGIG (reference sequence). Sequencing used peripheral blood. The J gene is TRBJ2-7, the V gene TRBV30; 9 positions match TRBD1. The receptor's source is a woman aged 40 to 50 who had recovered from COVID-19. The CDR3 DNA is TGTGCCTCCGCCGGGACAGGGAGCTACGAGCAGTACTTC. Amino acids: CASAGTGSYEQYF.